Described below is a single T cell receptor beta chain sequence and its context. The record originates from a study of blood T cell repertoires in COVID-19. Study as a whole: The samples span acute and convalescent COVID-19 from the United States, Italy and Spain.

This CDR3 region has 16 residues. V lost 3 bases, J lost 14 bases, and 20 bases stayed unmatched. CDR1 SGDLS and CDR2 YYNGEE come from the germline V gene. In the original processing: Reference gene primer amplification gave nucleated cell count estimates. Using immunoSEQ multiplex PCR, the repertoire was profiled, and TCRdb retains in-frame clones only, with some absent. V, J and clone size reflect that table, while D and trimming were determined from the DNA. Here the sample spans 200,000 or so clones, 80% to 90% being singletons. The V and J genes are TRBV9 and TRBJ2-1, with 7 bases matching TRBD1. The origin of this receptor is a man aged 25-40 years with active or convalescent COVID-19. The sequenced sample consisted of peripheral blood. The CDR3, as DNA: TGTGCCAGCAGCGACTACCTTGGGACAGACGCGCGAAAGGAGTTCTTC. Translating gives CASSDYLGTDARKEFF.